The clone carrying this T cell receptor (beta chain) has only a few counts. CDR1 and CDR2 from the germline V gene are MDHEN and SYDVKM. The CDR3 is made up of 16 amino acids. V trimming: 1 base; J trimming: 6 bases; junction bases outside the gene matches: 5. This specimen belongs to a study of blood T cell repertoires in COVID-19. Study background: The United States, Italy and Spain supplied acute and convalescent COVID-19 samples.

Per the authors' pipeline: For nucleated cells, counts were estimated from reference gene primer amplification. Only in-frame clones appear in the TCRdb table, and some are missing; sequencing was by immunoSEQ multiplex PCR. V, J and clone size derive from that table, while D and trimming were established from the DNA sequence. The data show some 95,000 clones, 80% seen once. This chain uses TRBV28 with TRBJ2-2; 10 bases are a match to TRBD2. The clonotype comes from a man aged 45 to 65 who had recovered from COVID-19. The sequenced material came from peripheral blood. The CDR3 DNA is TGTGCCAGCAGTTTATTGGCTAGCGGGAGTCCCGGGGAGCTGTTTTTT. Protein product: CASSLLASGSPGELFF.